These 13 T cell receptor beta chains came from one sample sequenced in a study of T cell changes during pregnancy in multiple sclerosis. TCRdb's table, derived via immunoSEQ multiplex PCR, lists solely in-frame clones and lacks some. Of approximately 92,000 clones in the sample, approximately 93% were seen once. Sequencing was performed on peripheral blood, taken after pregnancy. The origin of the receptors is a female donor with multiple sclerosis, enrolled in a pregnancy study.

The chain employs TRBV6-6 and TRBJ2-3, with TRBD2 matching 7 bases. Germline V gene sequence: CDR1 MNHNY, CDR2 SVGAGI (reference sequence). V gave up 0 bases and J gave up 5 bases; unmatched junction bases: 5. The CDR3 spans 15 residues. CDR3 amino acids: CASSYSSGTVDTQYF. The CDR3 DNA reads TGTGCCAGCAGTTACTCGAGCGGGACCGTAGATACGCAGTATTTT.

This chain joins TRBV9 and TRBJ2-7, with D possibly TRBD1 on 6 matching bases. CDR1 SGDLS and CDR2 YYNGEE come from the germline V gene. The length of the CDR3 is 14 residues. The ends were cut back, 3 bases at V and 0 bases at J, with 10 bases in the middle. The CDR3 DNA is TGTGCCAGCAGCGGCCGGGACAACTCCTACGAGCAGTACTTC. Translating gives CASSGRDNSYEQYF.

The chain links TRBV2 to TRBJ2-5, with TRBD2 matching 9 bases. This CDR3 spans 16 amino acids. Germline V CDR1 and CDR2: SNHLY, FYNNEI. V shed 6 bases, J shed 4 bases, and the junction held 12 bases outside the gene matches. CDR3 in DNA: TGTGCCAGCAGCGCCTACGTTAGGCGGGAGGGAGAGACCCAGTACTTC. Translated: CASSAYVRREGETQYF.

The CDR3, as DNA: TGCGCCAGCAGCTTTCAAGGACTAGCTAGCACAGATACGCAGTATTTT. Its protein is CASSFQGLASTDTQYF. This chain joins TRBV5-1 and TRBJ2-3; TRBD2 aligns across 8 bases. The V and J ends lost 2 bases and 0 bases, in that order; junction bases with no gene match: 5. The CDR3 runs to 16 residues. In germline, CDR1 is SGHRS, CDR2 YFSETQ.

This chain connects TRBV7-9 to TRBJ1-4; D is unclear. CDR1 SEHNR and CDR2 FQNEAQ come from the germline V gene (reference sequence). The CDR3 extends over 13 amino acids. V shed 1 base and J shed 10 bases, with 10 bases lying between them. CDR3 sequence reads: CASSLGREGKLFF. CDR3 nucleotide sequence: TGTGCCAGCAGCTTAGGGCGGGAAGGAAAACTGTTTTTT.

The chain links TRBV29-1 to TRBJ1-1; 7 bases align to TRBD1. Losses at the gene ends were 2 bases for V and 1 base for J; bases not matched to a gene: 13. The germline CDR1 and CDR2 sequences are SQVTM and ANQGSEA. CDR3 length: 17 residues. Here the CDR3 DNA reads TGCAGCGTTGAATACAGGGGCGGTCTAGATGAGAACACTGAAGCTTTCTTT. As protein: CSVEYRGGLDENTEAFF.

By its share, this clone is medium-sized. The chain recombines TRBV4-2 with TRBJ2-7; 10 nucleotides line up with TRBD2. CDR3 length equals 15 residues. Germline V gene lookup returns CDR1 LGHNA and CDR2 YNFKEQ. V gave up 1 base and J gave up 0 bases; unmatched junction bases: 0. CDR3: CASSQGLAGSYEQYF. In DNA, the CDR3 is TGTGCCAGCAGCCAAGGACTAGCGGGCTCCTACGAGCAGTACTTC.

The genes are TRBV7-6 and TRBJ2-2; TRBD1 matches at 9 bases. The germline V gene encodes CDR1 SGHVS and CDR2 FNYEAQ. This CDR3 has 16 amino acids. V lost 3 bases to trimming and J lost 6 bases; unmatched junction nucleotides: 8. The CDR3, as DNA: TGTGCCAGCAGCTTCATGGGGGGACAGGGTCCCGGGGAGCTGTTTTTT. Translation gives CASSFMGGQGPGELFF.

The rearrangement uses TRBV7-2 and TRBJ2-7; 10 bases are a match to TRBD2. Trimming cost V 1 base and J 4 bases; bases outside gene matches: 10. The CDR3 has 17 amino acids. The V gene's germline CDR1 is SGHTA and CDR2 FQGNSA. The DNA of the CDR3 is TGTGCCAGCAGCTTAGGGCCCGGACTAGCGGTCCCGTACGAGCAGTACTTC. It translates to CASSLGPGLAVPYEQYF.

The J gene is TRBJ2-7, the V gene TRBV7-9, with D hard to call. The V and J ends lost 5 bases and 3 bases respectively, with 8 bases between them. CDR3 size: 12 residues. The germline V gene has CDR1 SEHNR and CDR2 FQNEAQ (reference sequence). CDR3 loop: CASSPTGYEQYF. The CDR3, as DNA: TGTGCCAGCAGCCCGACGGGCTACGAGCAGTACTTC. The whole variable domain, filled in from reference TRBV7-9 and TRBJ2-7, reads DTGVSQNPRHKITKRGQNVTFRCDPISEHNRLYWYRQTLGQGPEFLTYFQNEAQLEKSRLLSDRFSAERPKGSFSTLEIQRTEQGDSAMYLCASSPTGYEQYFGPGTRLTVT.

The V call is TRBV7-9, the J call TRBJ1-1, with D possibly TRBD1 on 6 matching bases. The germline V and J ends were trimmed by 2 bases and 1 base, with 11 bases remaining between them. CDR1 is SEHNR, CDR2 FQNEAQ, per germline (reference sequence). CDR3 length: 15 residues. DNA for the CDR3: TGTGCCAGCAGCTTAATTTGGGGGCGGAACACTGAAGCTTTCTTT. It is translated as CASSLIWGRNTEAFF.

This chain uses TRBV5-4 with TRBJ2-5; perhaps TRBD2 as D (6 bases). The CDR3 length is 14 residues. Looked up from germline, CDR1 is SGHNT and CDR2 is YYREEE (reference sequence). The V gene lost 3 bases and the J gene lost 5 bases, with 14 bases spanning the gap. CDR3 in amino acids: CASSYSGLVETQYF. In DNA form, the CDR3 reads TGTGCCAGCAGCTACAGCGGGTTGGTCGAGACCCAGTACTTC.

V gene TRBV9 combines with J gene TRBJ2-3, with D possibly matching TRBD2 (6 bases). The CDR3 runs to 15 residues. Trimming took off 0 bases at V and 7 bases at J, with 15 bases between the two ends. CDR1 SGDLS and CDR2 YYNGEE come from the germline V gene. CDR3 sequence reads: CASSVDGGRINTQYF. The CDR3 DNA follows: TGTGCCAGCAGCGTAGACGGGGGAAGAATAAATACGCAGTATTTT. The full variable domain, its missing parts supplied by reference TRBV9 and TRBJ2-3, is DSGVTQTPKHLITATGQRVTLRCSPRSGDLSVYWYQQSLDQGLQFLIQYYNGEERAKGNILERFSAQQFPDLHSELNLSSLELGDSALYFCASSVDGGRINTQYFGPGTRLTVL.